This T cell receptor (beta chain) originates from a study of blood T cell repertoires in COVID-19. Study information: From T cells, B-cell-depleted T cells, or PBMCs came the material, which was cDNA or gDNA.

To note about this clone: Other DNA sequences from this sample encode an identical CDR3 as well.

In the original analysis: Amplifying reference gene primers gave estimates of nucleated cell counts. Sequencing was performed with immunoSEQ multiplex PCR; in TCRdb, only in-frame clones are kept and a portion is missing. That table is the source of V, J and clone size, and D and trimming were worked out from the DNA. The repertoire holds about 330,000 clones, with about nine tenths as singletons. The ends were cut back, 0 bases at V and 1 base at J, with 6 bases in the middle. There are 14 residues in the CDR3. Germline V lookup: CDR1 LGHNA, CDR2 YSLEER. This sequence originates from a man between 25 and 39 years old with COVID-19, enrolled during active disease. Sequencing used peripheral blood. The chain joins TRBV4-3 to TRBJ1-1; possible D gene TRBD1, 5 bases. The CDR3 bases are TGCGCCAGCAGCCAAGATGACAGGAACACTGAAGCTTTCTTT. Its protein product is CASSQDDRNTEAFF.